Given below is one T cell receptor (beta chain) in context. Antigen: not known. This sample was included in a study of Graves' ophthalmopathy and Graves' hyperthyroidism. Study background: Peripheral blood was gathered at the point of initial diagnosis, before any treatment started. Study-wide results and limits: In separating ophthalmopathy from stable hyperthyroidism, a 13-signature model achieved 87.88% sensitivity and approximately 80% specificity. The model forecast ophthalmopathy progression, reaching over 70% sensitivity and around 73% specificity.

Other autoimmune diseases, uncontrolled infections, pregnancy or lactation ruled patients out of participation. This CDR3 comprises 9 residues. Deletions cut 4 bases from V and 12 bases from J, with 7 bases between. Germline CDR1 ENHRY, CDR2 SYGVKD. RNA transcripts provided the template for amplifying TCR beta CDR3 regions. Second-round multiplex PCR came after first-round RT-PCR with HTBI primers. TCRdb independently ran MiXCR on the multiplex PCR reads; one entry per CDR3 protein. Among hundreds of thousands of distinct CDR3 sequences, about two fifths were seen once, and the ten largest hold more than 2.5%.

The chain combines TRBV10-3 with TRBJ2-7, with TRBD2 as a possible D gene (5 bases). Sequencing input: peripheral blood. This sequence originates from an adult man with Graves' ophthalmopathy. CDR3 amino acids: CAISGGPYV. CDR3 nucleotides: TGTGCCATCAGTGGCGGGCCGTACGTC.